Below, one TCR gamma chain is given with its context. The antigen is not known. The source of the sample is a study of Vδ1+ human thymocytes. The template was reverse-transcribed extracted RNA. Pooled V-gene forward primers with one constant-region reverse primer generated the CDR3 amplicons by multiplex PCR. TCRdb fed the multiplex PCR reads into CATT to redo clone calling. Of tens of thousands of gamma-chain clones detected, roughly an eighth appear once; the ten largest clones hold 1.5% to 2%. Findings and caveats of the study: In the thymus, TRG and TRD repertoires looked highly polyclonal with Gaussian CDR3 lengths.

V dropped 2 bases and J dropped 3; count of bases not matched to a gene: 7. Looked up from germline, CDR1 is GITISATS and CDR2 is ISYDGTV (reference sequence). The CDR3 has 14 amino acids. This chain joins TRGV9 and TRGJ1 or TRGJ2. Specimen: Vdelta1+ gamma-delta thymocytes from the thymus. Subset here: FACS-sorted CD3+ TCRalphabeta- TCRVdelta1+ TCRVdelta2- thymocytes. The TCR sequence derives from a child younger than two who had congenital heart surgery. CDR3 sequence: CALWEAKPYYKKLF. In DNA, the CDR3 is TGTGCCTTGTGGGAGGCGAAGCCTTATTATAAGAAACTCTTT.